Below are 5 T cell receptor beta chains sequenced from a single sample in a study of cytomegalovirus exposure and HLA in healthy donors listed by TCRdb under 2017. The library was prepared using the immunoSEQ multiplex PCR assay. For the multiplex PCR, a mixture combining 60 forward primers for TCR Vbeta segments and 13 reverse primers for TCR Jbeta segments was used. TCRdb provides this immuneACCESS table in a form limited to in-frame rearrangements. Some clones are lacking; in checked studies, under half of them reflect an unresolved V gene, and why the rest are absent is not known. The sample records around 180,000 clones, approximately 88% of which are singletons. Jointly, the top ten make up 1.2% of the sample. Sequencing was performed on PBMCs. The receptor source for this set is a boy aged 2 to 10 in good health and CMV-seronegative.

CDR3 residues: CASSSMGGSYNEQFF. As DNA, the CDR3 is TGTGCCAGCAGTTCCATGGGGGGTTCCTACAATGAGCAGTTCTTC. The V gene is TRBV6-5, the J gene TRBJ2-1, with D possibly matching TRBD2 (6 bases). Germline CDR1 and CDR2: MNHEY and SVGAGI. V was shortened by 4 bases and J by 1 base, with 11 bases between the two germline ends. This CDR3 contains 15 residues.

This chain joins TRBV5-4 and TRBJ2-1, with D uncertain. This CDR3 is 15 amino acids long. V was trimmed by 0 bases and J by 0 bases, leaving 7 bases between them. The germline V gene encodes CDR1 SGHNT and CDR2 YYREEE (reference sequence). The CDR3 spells CASSLAGSSYNEQFF. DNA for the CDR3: TGTGCCAGCAGCTTGGCAGGAAGCTCCTACAATGAGCAGTTCTTC. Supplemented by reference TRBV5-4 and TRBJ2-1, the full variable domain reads ETGVTQSPTHLIKTRGQQVTLRCSSQSGHNTVSWYQQALGQGPQFIFQYYREEENGRGNFPPRFSGLQFPNYSSELNVNALELDDSALYLCASSLAGSSYNEQFFGPGTRLTVL.

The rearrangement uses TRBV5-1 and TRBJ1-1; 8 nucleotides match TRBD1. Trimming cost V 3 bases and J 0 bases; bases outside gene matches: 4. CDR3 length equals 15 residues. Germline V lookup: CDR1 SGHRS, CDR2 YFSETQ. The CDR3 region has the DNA TGCGCCAGCAGCTGGGGGACAGGACTGAACACTGAAGCTTTCTTT. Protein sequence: CASSWGTGLNTEAFF. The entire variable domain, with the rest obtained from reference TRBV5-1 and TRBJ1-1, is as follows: KAGVTQTPRYLIKTRGQQVTLSCSPISGHRSVSWYQQTPGQGLQFLFEYFSETQRNKGNFPGRFSGRQFSNSRSEMNVSTLELGDSALYLCASSWGTGLNTEAFFGQGTRLTVV.

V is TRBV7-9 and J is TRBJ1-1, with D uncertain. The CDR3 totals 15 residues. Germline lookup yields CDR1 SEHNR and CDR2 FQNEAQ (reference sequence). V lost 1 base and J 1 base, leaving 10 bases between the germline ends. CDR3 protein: CASSLVRVGNTEAFF. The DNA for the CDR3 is TGTGCCAGCAGCTTAGTTCGGGTAGGGAACACTGAAGCTTTCTTT. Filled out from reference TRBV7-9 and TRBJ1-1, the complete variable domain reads DTGVSQNPRHKITKRGQNVTFRCDPISEHNRLYWYRQTLGQGPEFLTYFQNEAQLEKSRLLSDRFSAERPKGSFSTLEIQRTEQGDSAMYLCASSLVRVGNTEAFFGQGTRLTVV.

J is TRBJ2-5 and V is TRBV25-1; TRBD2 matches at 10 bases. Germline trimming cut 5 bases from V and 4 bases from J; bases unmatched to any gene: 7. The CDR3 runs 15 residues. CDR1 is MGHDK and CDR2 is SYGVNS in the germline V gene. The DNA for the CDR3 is TGTGCCAGCAGTCAAGCGGGGGGGATGAGAGAGACCCAGTACTTC. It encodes CASSQAGGMRETQYF. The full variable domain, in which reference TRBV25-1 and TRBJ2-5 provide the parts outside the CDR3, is EADIYQTPRYLVIGTGKKITLECSQTMGHDKMYWYQQDPGMELHLIHYSYGVNSTEKGDLSSESTVSRIRTEHFPLTLESARPSHTSQYLCASSQAGGMRETQYFGPGTRLLVL.